This TCR beta chain originates from a study of shared clonotypes between healthy human individuals. For this clone: Its antigen remains unidentified.

CDR3 length: 18 residues. V shed 2 bases, J shed 5 bases, and the junction held 14 bases outside the gene matches. CDR1 SGHVS and CDR2 FNYEAQ come from the germline V gene. Whole-study findings and limits: Investigators expected sequencing depth to affect clonotype sharing among donors.

In the authors' methods: Filtering differed since immunoSEQ provided only junctions, with no quality scores. TCRdb keeps only in-frame clones here, not all; method: immunoSEQ multiplex PCR. V and J calls and clone size are those listed in that table; D and trimming were worked out from the DNA. The sample includes about 480,000 clones, roughly 85% seen only once; the top ten take around 12%. The genes are TRBV7-6 and TRBJ1-5; 8 positions match TRBD1. Sequencing used PBMCs. This TCR derives from a woman aged 40 to 55 in good health. Some clones in this sample may be carry-over from other donors' samples. The CDR3 region has the DNA TGTGCCAGCAGCTTAAAGCCTATTACAGGGGGGTTGGATCAGCCCCAGCATTTT. Protein product: CASSLKPITGGLDQPQHF.